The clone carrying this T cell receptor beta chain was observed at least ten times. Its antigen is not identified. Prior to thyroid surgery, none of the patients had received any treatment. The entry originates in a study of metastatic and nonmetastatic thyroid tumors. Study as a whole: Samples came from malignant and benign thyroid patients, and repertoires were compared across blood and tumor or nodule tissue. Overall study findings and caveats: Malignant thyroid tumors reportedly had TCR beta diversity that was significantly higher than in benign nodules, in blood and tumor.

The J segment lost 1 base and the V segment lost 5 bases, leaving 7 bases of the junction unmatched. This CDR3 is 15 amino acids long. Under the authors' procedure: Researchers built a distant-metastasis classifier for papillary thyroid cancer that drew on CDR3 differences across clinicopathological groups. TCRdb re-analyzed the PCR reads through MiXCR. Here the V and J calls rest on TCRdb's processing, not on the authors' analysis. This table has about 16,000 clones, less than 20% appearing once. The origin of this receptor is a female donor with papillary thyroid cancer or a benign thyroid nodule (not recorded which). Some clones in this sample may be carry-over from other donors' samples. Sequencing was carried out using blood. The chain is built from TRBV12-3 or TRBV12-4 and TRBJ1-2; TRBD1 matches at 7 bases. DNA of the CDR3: TGTGCCAGCAGTAGCCGACAGGGACTTAACTATGGCTACACCTTC. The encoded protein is CASSSRQGLNYGYTF.